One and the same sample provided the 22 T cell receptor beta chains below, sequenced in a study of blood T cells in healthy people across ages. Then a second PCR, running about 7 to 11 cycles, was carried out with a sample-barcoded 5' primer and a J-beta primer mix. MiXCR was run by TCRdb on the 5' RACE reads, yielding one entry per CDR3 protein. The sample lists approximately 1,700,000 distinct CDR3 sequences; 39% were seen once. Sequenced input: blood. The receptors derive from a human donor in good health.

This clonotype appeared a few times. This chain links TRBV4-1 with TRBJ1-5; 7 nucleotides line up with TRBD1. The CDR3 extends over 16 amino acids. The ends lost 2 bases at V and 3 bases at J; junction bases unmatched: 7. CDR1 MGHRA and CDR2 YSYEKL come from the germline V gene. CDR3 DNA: TGCGCCAGCAGCCAACGCTACGGGACAGACAATCAGCCCCAGCATTTT. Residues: CASSQRYGTDNQPQHF.

The CDR3 DNA reads as TGTGCCAGCAGACAAGGGTTGGGGAGCTCCTACGAGCAGTACTTC. As protein: CASRQGLGSSYEQYF. The chain uses TRBV28 and TRBJ2-7, with a possible D match to TRBD2 (5 bases). Trimming stripped 6 bases from V and 0 bases from J, with 15 bases between. CDR3 length equals 15 residues. From germline, CDR1 is MDHEN and CDR2 SYDVKM.

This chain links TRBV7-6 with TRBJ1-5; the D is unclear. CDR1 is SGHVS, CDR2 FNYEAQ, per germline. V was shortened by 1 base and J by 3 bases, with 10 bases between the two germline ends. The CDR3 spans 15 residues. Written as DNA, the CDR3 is TGTGCCAGCAGCTTAGTCGGAGGCGACAATCAGCCCCAGCATTTT. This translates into CASSLVGGDNQPQHF.

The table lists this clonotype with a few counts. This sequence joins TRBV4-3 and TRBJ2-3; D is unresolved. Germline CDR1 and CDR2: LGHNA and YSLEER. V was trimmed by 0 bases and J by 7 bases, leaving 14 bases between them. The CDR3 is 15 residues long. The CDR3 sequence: CASSQDWASQYTQYF. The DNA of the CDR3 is TGCGCCAGCAGCCAAGATTGGGCTAGTCAATATACGCAGTATTTT.

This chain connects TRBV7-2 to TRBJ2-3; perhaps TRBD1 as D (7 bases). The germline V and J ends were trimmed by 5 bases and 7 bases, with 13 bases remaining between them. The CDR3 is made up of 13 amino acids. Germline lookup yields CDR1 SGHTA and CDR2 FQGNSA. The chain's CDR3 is CASSPRDRNTQYF. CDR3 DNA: TGTGCCAGCAGCCCGCGGGACAGAAATACGCAGTATTTT.

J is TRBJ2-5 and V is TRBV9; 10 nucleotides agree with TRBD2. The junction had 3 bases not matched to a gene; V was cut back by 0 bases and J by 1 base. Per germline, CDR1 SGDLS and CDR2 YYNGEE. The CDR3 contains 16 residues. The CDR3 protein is CASSVGTSGIQETQYF. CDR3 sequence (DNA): TGTGCCAGCAGCGTAGGAACTAGCGGGATCCAAGAGACCCAGTACTTC.

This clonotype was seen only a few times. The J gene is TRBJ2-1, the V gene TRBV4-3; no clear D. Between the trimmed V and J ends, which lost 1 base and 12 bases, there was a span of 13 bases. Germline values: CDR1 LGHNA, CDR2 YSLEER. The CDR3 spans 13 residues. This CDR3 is CASSQGRKGTQFF. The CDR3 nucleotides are TGCGCCAGCAGCCAAGGTCGAAAGGGAACGCAGTTCTTC.

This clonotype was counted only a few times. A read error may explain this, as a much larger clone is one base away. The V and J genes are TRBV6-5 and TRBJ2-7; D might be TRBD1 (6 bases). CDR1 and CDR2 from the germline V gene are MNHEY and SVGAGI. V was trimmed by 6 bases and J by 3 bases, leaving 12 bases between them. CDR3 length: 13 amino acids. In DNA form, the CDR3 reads TGTGCCAGCAGCTTAACAGGGTACTACGAGCAGTACTTC. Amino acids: CASSLTGYYEQYF.

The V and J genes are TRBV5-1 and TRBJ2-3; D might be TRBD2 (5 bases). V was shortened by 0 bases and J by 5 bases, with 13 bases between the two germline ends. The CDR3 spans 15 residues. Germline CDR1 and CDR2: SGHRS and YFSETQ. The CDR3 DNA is TGCGCCAGCAGCTTGGATGGGCTAGCCGGAGATACGCAGTATTTT. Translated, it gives CASSLDGLAGDTQYF. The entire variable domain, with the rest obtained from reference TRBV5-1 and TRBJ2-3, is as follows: KAGVTQTPRYLIKTRGQQVTLSCSPISGHRSVSWYQQTPGQGLQFLFEYFSETQRNKGNFPGRFSGRQFSNSRSEMNVSTLELGDSALYLCASSLDGLAGDTQYFGPGTRLTVL.

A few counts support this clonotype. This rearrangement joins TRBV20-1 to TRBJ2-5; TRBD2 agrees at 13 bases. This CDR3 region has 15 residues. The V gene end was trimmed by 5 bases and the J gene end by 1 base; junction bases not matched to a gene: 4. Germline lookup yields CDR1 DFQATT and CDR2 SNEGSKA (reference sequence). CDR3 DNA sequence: TGCAGTGCTCCCGGACTAGCGGGAGCCCAAGAGACCCAGTACTTC. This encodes CSAPGLAGAQETQYF.

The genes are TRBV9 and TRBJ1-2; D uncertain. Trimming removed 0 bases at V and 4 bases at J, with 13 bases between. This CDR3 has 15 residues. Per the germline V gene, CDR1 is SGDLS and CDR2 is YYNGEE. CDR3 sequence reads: CASSVGDGQTYGYTF. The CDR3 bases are TGTGCCAGCAGCGTAGGAGACGGCCAGACCTATGGCTACACCTTC.

The CDR3 sequence: CASSKEFREQYF. Here the CDR3 DNA reads TGTGCCAGCAGCAAGGAGTTTCGGGAGCAGTACTTC. This rearrangement joins TRBV7-9 to TRBJ2-5; tentative D call: TRBD2 (6 bases). V lost 5 bases to trimming and J lost 11 bases, with 15 bases between them. The CDR3 has 12 amino acids. CDR1 is SEHNR and CDR2 is FQNEAQ in the germline V gene (reference sequence).

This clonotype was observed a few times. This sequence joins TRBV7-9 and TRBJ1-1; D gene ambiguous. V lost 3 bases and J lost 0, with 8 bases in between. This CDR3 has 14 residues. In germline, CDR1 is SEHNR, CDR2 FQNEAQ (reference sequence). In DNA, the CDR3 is TGTGCCAGCAGCTTGGTGCCTATGAACACTGAAGCTTTCTTT. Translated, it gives CASSLVPMNTEAFF.

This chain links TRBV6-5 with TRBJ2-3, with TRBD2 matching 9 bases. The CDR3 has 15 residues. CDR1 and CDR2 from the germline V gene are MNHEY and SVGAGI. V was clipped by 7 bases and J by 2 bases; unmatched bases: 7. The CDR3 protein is CASTLAGAFTDTQYF. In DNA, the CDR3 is TGTGCCAGCACCTTAGCGGGGGCATTCACAGATACGCAGTATTTT.

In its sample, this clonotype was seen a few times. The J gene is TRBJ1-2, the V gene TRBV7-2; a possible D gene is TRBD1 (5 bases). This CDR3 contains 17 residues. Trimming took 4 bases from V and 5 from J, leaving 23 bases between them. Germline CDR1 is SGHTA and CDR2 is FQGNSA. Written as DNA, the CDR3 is TGTGCCAGCAGCTCAGAGAGGGAGATCTTGAGGGGTTATGGCTACACCTTC. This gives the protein CASSSEREILRGYGYTF.

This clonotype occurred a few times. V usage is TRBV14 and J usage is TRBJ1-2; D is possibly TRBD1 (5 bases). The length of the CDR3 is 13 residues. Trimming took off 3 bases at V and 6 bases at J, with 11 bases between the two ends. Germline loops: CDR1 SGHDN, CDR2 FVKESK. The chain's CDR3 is CASSHSRVDGYTF. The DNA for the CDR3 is TGTGCCAGCAGCCATTCCAGGGTGGATGGCTACACCTTC.

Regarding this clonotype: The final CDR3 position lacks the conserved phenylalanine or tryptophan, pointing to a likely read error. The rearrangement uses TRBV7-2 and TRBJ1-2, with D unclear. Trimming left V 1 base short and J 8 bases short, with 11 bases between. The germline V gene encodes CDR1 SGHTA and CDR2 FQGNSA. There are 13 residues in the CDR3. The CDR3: CASSLEREAGYTC. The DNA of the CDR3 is TGTGCCAGCAGCTTAGAGAGGGAAGCGGGCTACACCTGC.

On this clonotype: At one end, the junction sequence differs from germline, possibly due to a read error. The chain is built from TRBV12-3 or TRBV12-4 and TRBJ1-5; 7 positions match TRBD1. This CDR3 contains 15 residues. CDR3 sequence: CASSLEQGPNQPRHF. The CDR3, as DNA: TGTGCCAGCAGTTTAGAACAGGGGCCCAATCAGCCCCGGCATTTT.

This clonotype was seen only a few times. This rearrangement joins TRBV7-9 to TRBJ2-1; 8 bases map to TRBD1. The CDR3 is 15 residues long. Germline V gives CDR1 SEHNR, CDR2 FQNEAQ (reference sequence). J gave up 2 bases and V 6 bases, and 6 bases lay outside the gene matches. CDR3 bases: TGTGCCAGCAGACACACAGGGGGAGCCTACAATGAGCAGTTCTTC. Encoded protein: CASRHTGGAYNEQFF.

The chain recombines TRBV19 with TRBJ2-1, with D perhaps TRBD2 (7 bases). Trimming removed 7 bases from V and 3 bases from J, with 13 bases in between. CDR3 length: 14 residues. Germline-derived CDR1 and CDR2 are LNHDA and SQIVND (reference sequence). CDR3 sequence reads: CASNAGADYNEQFF. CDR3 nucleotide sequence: TGTGCCAGTAATGCGGGGGCCGACTACAATGAGCAGTTCTTC.

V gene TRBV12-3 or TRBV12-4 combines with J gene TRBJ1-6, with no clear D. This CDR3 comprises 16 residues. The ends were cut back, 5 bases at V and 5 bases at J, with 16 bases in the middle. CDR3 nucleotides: TGTGCCAGCAGTCCTTACGCGGGTGCCCATAATTCACCCCTCCACTTT. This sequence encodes CASSPYAGAHNSPLHF.

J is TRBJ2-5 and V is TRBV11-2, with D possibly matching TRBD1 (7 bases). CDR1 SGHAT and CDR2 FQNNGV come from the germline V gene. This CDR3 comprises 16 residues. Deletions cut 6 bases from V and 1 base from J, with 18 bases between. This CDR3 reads CASSRRGRGAQETQYF. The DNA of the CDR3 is TGTGCCAGCAGTCGACGGGGCAGGGGGGCCCAAGAGACCCAGTACTTC.